This T cell receptor beta chain was sequenced in a study of blood T cell repertoires in COVID-19. This CDR3 spans 14 amino acids. The germline V and J ends were trimmed by 1 base and 5 bases, with 11 bases remaining between them. Germline loops: CDR1 LGHDT, CDR2 YNNKEL (reference sequence). Authors' data handling: Amplification from reference gene primers served as the basis for estimated nucleated cell counts. TCRdb's copy holds only in-frame clones and misses some; the assay was immunoSEQ multiplex PCR. Clonal size and the V and J genes are those of that table, whereas D and trimming came from the DNA. The table has around 200,000 clones, 88% seen once.

This TCR was recovered from a man aged 18 to 35 with active or convalescent COVID-19. Sequencing was performed on peripheral blood. This chain uses TRBV3-1 (or the pseudogene TRBV3-2) with TRBJ1-2, with D maybe TRBD1 (5 bases). CDR3 bases: TGTGCCAGCAGCCAAGCGCAGGGAGGATATGGCTACACCTTC. It specifies CASSQAQGGYGYTF.